The 3 T cell receptor beta chains below were found in one sample sequenced in a study of blood T cell repertoires in COVID-19. Generated by immunoSEQ multiplex PCR, the TCRdb table keeps only in-frame clones and is missing some. In the table there are roughly 230,000 clones, approximately 86% of which are singletons. The sample was peripheral blood. The receptors derive from a woman aged 80 or over with acute or convalescent COVID-19.

The J gene is TRBJ2-7, the V gene TRBV5-4, with 12 bases matching TRBD1. The V and J ends lost 4 bases and 5 bases, in that order; junction bases with no gene match: 7. This CDR3 region has 15 residues. Looked up from germline, CDR1 is SGHNT and CDR2 is YYREEE (reference sequence). The CDR3 reads CASSNPGTGGHEQYF. CDR3 DNA sequence: TGTGCCAGCAGCAACCCTGGGACAGGGGGCCACGAGCAGTACTTC.

V is TRBV3-1 (or the pseudogene TRBV3-2) and J is TRBJ2-3; 7 bases agree with TRBD1. The germline CDR1 and CDR2 sequences are LGHDT and YNNKEL (reference sequence). J was trimmed by 6 bases and V by 7 bases; bases with no gene match: 10. The CDR3 has 14 residues. CDR3 loop: CASNNRGRQDTQYF. Here the CDR3 DNA reads TGTGCCAGCAACAACAGGGGCCGGCAGGATACGCAGTATTTT.

As regards this clone: At one of its ends the junction is not consistent with the germline gene, which may arise from a read error. The chain employs TRBV27 and TRBJ1-5; D call uncertain. The CDR3 totals 15 residues. Germline values: CDR1 MNHEY, CDR2 SMNVEV (reference sequence). CDR3 sequence: CATSPEQKGNQPQHF. The CDR3 DNA follows: TGTGCCACCAGTCCTGAACAGAAAGGTAATCAGCCCCAGCATTTT.